Described below is a single TCR beta chain sequence and its context. CDR1 and CDR2 from the germline V gene are SGHKS and YYEKEE (reference sequence). V trimming: 4 bases; J trimming: 0 bases; junction bases outside the gene matches: 0. The CDR3 is 15 amino acids. Authors' processing steps: Estimated nucleated cell counts came from reference gene primer amplification. Sequencing was performed with immunoSEQ multiplex PCR; in TCRdb, only in-frame clones are kept and a portion is missing. Clone size and the V and J calls come from that table; the DNA yielded D and trimming. The sample includes 150,000 to 200,000 clones, around 87% of them seen just once. The sample originates from a study of blood T cell repertoires in COVID-19. In the study overall: The samples span acute and convalescent COVID-19 from the United States, Italy and Spain. Sources were T cells, B-cell-depleted T cells, or PBMCs; the material itself was cDNA or gDNA.

The sample was peripheral blood. The receptor was isolated from a man aged 40-49 years with active or convalescent COVID-19. The J gene is TRBJ2-3, the V gene TRBV5-5, with TRBD2 matching over 12 bases. The chain's CDR3 is CASSGLAGSTDTQYF. DNA for the CDR3: TGTGCCAGCAGCGGACTAGCGGGGAGCACAGATACGCAGTATTTT.